Shown below are 29 T cell receptor beta chains from a single sample sequenced in a study of T cells in tuberculosis. Profiled with immunoSEQ multiplex PCR; TCRdb holds only in-frame clones, not every one. Among roughly 92,000 clones, roughly 88% were seen once, and the ten largest hold approximately 1.9%. Sorting used thawed, overnight-rested PBMC stained with anti-CD3, a viability dye and GMM-loaded CD1B tetramer. The lipid loaded on the CD1B tetramers was C32 glucose monomycolate from Rhodococcus equi. Sequencing used CD1b-GMM tetramer-negative cells sorted from PBMCs. The receptors were sampled from an adult woman with latent tuberculosis.

This chain joins TRBV5-1 and TRBJ1-6; D unresolved. CDR1 and CDR2 from the germline V gene are SGHRS and YFSETQ. The CDR3 sequence is 14 residues long. V was cut by 0 bases and J by 6 bases, with 7 bases left in between. In DNA form, the CDR3 reads TGCGCCAGCAGCTTGGGGCCACCTAATTCACCCCTCCACTTT. This gives the protein CASSLGPPNSPLHF.

This chain uses TRBV7-9 with TRBJ1-3, with a tentative D call TRBD1 (6 bases). Germline CDR1 is SEHNR and CDR2 is FQNEAQ (reference sequence). This CDR3 region has 12 residues. V lost 11 bases and J 6 bases, leaving 14 bases between the germline ends. CDR3 in amino acids: CALSTGQNTIYF. The CDR3 DNA is TGTGCCCTGTCGACAGGACAAAACACCATATATTTT.

The gene calls are TRBV7-8 and TRBJ1-5, with D possibly being TRBD1 (5 bases). Germline V CDR1 and CDR2: SGHVS, FQNEAQ. The CDR3 runs 14 residues. Trimming cost V 6 bases and J 3 bases, with 12 bases left between them. The CDR3 DNA is TGTGCCAGCAGACCTCGGGGGTTCAATCAGCCCCAGCATTTT. The encoded protein is CASRPRGFNQPQHF.

This chain joins TRBV19 and TRBJ1-2; no clear D gene. V was cut by 0 bases and J by 3 bases, with 8 bases left in between. This CDR3 spans 14 amino acids. Germline V gene sequence: CDR1 LNHDA, CDR2 SQIVND (reference sequence). Here the CDR3 reads CASSIDPVDYGYTF. CDR3 sequence (DNA): TGTGCCAGTAGTATAGATCCGGTCGACTATGGCTACACCTTC.

The V call is TRBV5-1, the J call TRBJ2-1; D gene ambiguous. V was cut by 4 bases and J by 0 bases, with 8 bases left in between. The CDR3 sequence is 14 residues long. CDR1 and CDR2 from the germline V gene are SGHRS and YFSETQ. The chain's CDR3 is CASSPRSSYNEQFF. DNA for the CDR3: TGCGCCAGCAGCCCCCGGAGCTCCTACAATGAGCAGTTCTTC.

This chain uses TRBV19 with TRBJ1-2; TRBD1 matches at 7 bases. V was clipped by 8 bases and J by 5 bases; unmatched bases: 14. This CDR3 is 15 amino acids long. Germline V gene sequence: CDR1 LNHDA, CDR2 SQIVND (reference sequence). The CDR3 nucleotides read TGTGCCAGTTCCCAAGGGGGCAGAGCAATATATGGCTACACCTTC. Amino acid sequence: CASSQGGRAIYGYTF.

The chain links TRBV7-8 to TRBJ1-1; D perhaps matches TRBD1 (6 bases). The ends were cut back, 0 bases at V and 0 bases at J, with 8 bases in the middle. This CDR3 is built from 15 residues. Germline CDR1 is SGHVS and CDR2 is FQNEAQ. This chain's CDR3 is CASSLADSMNTEAFF. CDR3 in DNA: TGTGCCAGCAGCTTAGCGGACAGTATGAACACTGAAGCTTTCTTT.

The rearrangement links TRBV11-2 to TRBJ2-5, with 11 bases aligning to TRBD2. CDR3 length: 17 residues. J was trimmed by 2 bases and V by 1 base; bases with no gene match: 6. The germline gives CDR1 SGHAT, CDR2 FQNNGV. CDR3 in amino acids: CASSLALAGGQQETQYF. The CDR3 DNA reads as TGTGCCAGCAGCTTAGCGTTAGCGGGGGGGCAACAAGAGACCCAGTACTTC.

The J gene is TRBJ2-2, the V gene TRBV4-1; D may be TRBD2 (6 bases). CDR1 is MGHRA, CDR2 YSYEKL, per germline. Trimming cost V 5 bases and J 6 bases, with 10 bases left between them. The CDR3 length is 13 residues. CDR3 loop: CASSVGGAGELFF. DNA for the CDR3: TGCGCCAGCAGCGTCGGGGGAGCCGGGGAGCTGTTTTTT.

V usage is TRBV28 and J usage is TRBJ2-3, with D perhaps TRBD1 (6 bases). Trimming removed 4 bases at V and 10 bases at J, with 12 bases between. The CDR3 is 12 residues long. Germline V CDR1 and CDR2: MDHEN, SYDVKM. The DNA for the CDR3 is TGTGCCAGCAGTTCACAGGGTACGGCGCAGTATTTT. Encoded protein: CASSSQGTAQYF.

The rearrangement joins TRBV5-6 to TRBJ1-2; the match to TRBD1 covers 10 bases. In germline, CDR1 is SGHDT, CDR2 YYEEEE. The CDR3 runs to 15 residues. J was trimmed by 8 bases and V by 4 bases; bases with no gene match: 11. The CDR3: CASSPQGQGLLGYTF. For the CDR3, the DNA is TGTGCCAGCAGCCCCCAGGGACAGGGGTTATTGGGCTACACCTTC.

V gene TRBV5-6 combines with J gene TRBJ1-1, with D possibly TRBD1 on 6 matching bases. Looked up from germline, CDR1 is SGHDT and CDR2 is YYEEEE. There are 15 residues in the CDR3. The ends were cut back, 4 bases at V and 0 bases at J, with 13 bases in the middle. The CDR3 protein is CASSPPQGMNTEAFF. CDR3 nucleotides: TGTGCCAGCAGCCCCCCTCAGGGGATGAACACTGAAGCTTTCTTT.

The chain links TRBV6-1 to TRBJ2-1; tentatively, D is TRBD2 (5 bases). The CDR3 spans 14 residues. CDR1 and CDR2 from the germline V gene are MNHNS and SASEGT. Trimming pared 7 bases from V and 2 bases from J, leaving 12 bases between. CDR3 loop: CASNSGSTYNEQFF. As DNA, the CDR3 is TGTGCCAGCAATTCGGGGTCCACCTACAATGAGCAGTTCTTC.

V gene TRBV19 combines with J gene TRBJ2-5, with 9 nucleotides matching TRBD2. The CDR3 has 15 residues. Trimming took 4 bases from V and 5 from J; bases not matched to a gene: 8. The germline V gene has CDR1 LNHDA and CDR2 SQIVND (reference sequence). For the CDR3, the DNA is TGTGCCAGTAGTAAGTCTAGCGGGGTACCGGAGACCCAGTACTTC. This translates into CASSKSSGVPETQYF.

The chain recombines TRBV10-2 with TRBJ1-1; tentative D call: TRBD1 (5 bases). CDR1 is WSHSY and CDR2 is SAAADI in the germline V gene. Trimming took off 0 bases at V and 6 bases at J, with 14 bases between the two ends. The CDR3 contains 15 residues. The CDR3 protein is CASSESYSRRAEAFF. The CDR3 DNA follows: TGCGCCAGCAGTGAGTCCTACAGCCGCAGGGCTGAAGCTTTCTTT.

V usage is TRBV7-2 and J usage is TRBJ2-7; the D gene is possibly TRBD1 (5 bases). The germline gives CDR1 SGHTA, CDR2 FQGNSA. The germline V and J ends were trimmed by 6 bases and 0 bases, with 18 bases remaining between them. The CDR3 contains 16 residues. CDR3 amino acids: CASSVGRQWDSYEQYF. CDR3 DNA: TGTGCCAGCAGTGTGGGAAGACAGTGGGACTCCTACGAGCAGTACTTC.

The chain links TRBV6-5 to TRBJ2-5, with D maybe TRBD2 (5 bases). V gave up 5 bases and J gave up 2 bases, with 12 bases separating them. Germline lookup yields CDR1 MNHEY and CDR2 SVGAGI. This CDR3 comprises 14 residues. This CDR3 reads CASSPRSGQETQYF. The CDR3 DNA reads as TGTGCCAGCAGTCCCCGGTCGGGGCAAGAGACCCAGTACTTC.

Here the CDR3 reads CAISESGLGTGNYGYTF. CDR3 nucleotide sequence: TGTGCCATCAGTGAGTCGGGCCTAGGGACAGGGAACTATGGCTACACCTTC. The rearrangement uses TRBV10-3 and TRBJ1-2, with 9 positions matching TRBD1. The CDR3 runs 17 residues. Trimming removed 0 bases from V and 2 bases from J; junction bases left unmatched: 7. Germline values: CDR1 ENHRY, CDR2 SYGVKD.

This chain uses TRBV7-9 with TRBJ1-2; D remains unclear. V lost 1 base and J lost 7, with 13 bases in between. Germline CDR1 is SEHNR and CDR2 is FQNEAQ (reference sequence). The CDR3 has 14 amino acids. This CDR3 is CASSLEPLSGGYTF. The CDR3 nucleotides read TGTGCCAGCAGCTTAGAACCACTTTCGGGTGGCTACACCTTC.

The chain has TRBV14 and TRBJ2-2; the D is unclear. The CDR3 is 13 residues long. CDR1 is SGHDN, CDR2 FVKESK, per germline. Trimming cost V 0 bases and J 6 bases, with 5 bases left between them. DNA of the CDR3: TGTGCCAGCAGCCAAGACCATGCCGGGGAGCTGTTTTTT. This translates into CASSQDHAGELFF.

This chain joins TRBV6-1 and TRBJ1-1; no clear D. Germline V gene data show CDR1 as MNHNS and CDR2 as SASEGT. This CDR3 has 13 residues. Trimming shortened V by 2 bases and J by 6 bases, and 10 bases separated the two germline ends. CDR3 nucleotides: TGTGCCAGCAGTGAATCTAGGTTTTCTGAAGCTTTCTTT. Its protein is CASSESRFSEAFF.

The CDR3 DNA reads as TGTGCCAGCAGCTCCCGACTAGCGGGGGACAACACCGGGGAGCTGTTTTTT. Translated, it gives CASSSRLAGDNTGELFF. The rearrangement joins TRBV11-2 to TRBJ2-2; 12 bases match TRBD2. Germline V lookup: CDR1 SGHAT, CDR2 FQNNGV. The CDR3 sequence is 17 residues long. Trimming took 4 bases from V and 2 from J; bases not matched to a gene: 5.

V usage is TRBV19 and J usage is TRBJ2-5, with D tentatively TRBD1 (6 bases). Germline lookup yields CDR1 LNHDA and CDR2 SQIVND (reference sequence). This CDR3 comprises 12 residues. Trimming pared 5 bases from V and 5 bases from J, leaving 9 bases between. This chain's CDR3 is CASSFRGETQYF. The CDR3 DNA is TGTGCCAGTAGTTTTAGGGGGGAGACCCAGTACTTC. The variable domain in full, with the rest retrieved from reference TRBV19 and TRBJ2-5, is DGGITQSPKYLFRKEGQNVTLSCEQNLNHDAMYWYRQDPGQGLRLIYYSQIVNDFQKGDIAEGYSVSREKKESFPLTVTSAQKNPTAFYLCASSFRGETQYFGPGTRLLVL.

The J gene is TRBJ2-1, the V gene TRBV25-1, with D possibly matching TRBD1 (6 bases). Trimming stripped 6 bases from V and 2 bases from J, with 11 bases between. The germline CDR1 and CDR2 sequences are MGHDK and SYGVNS. This CDR3 is built from 14 residues. CDR3 amino acids: CASRVTGPYNEQFF. In nucleotides, the CDR3 is TGTGCCAGCAGGGTTACAGGGCCCTACAATGAGCAGTTCTTC.

V and J are TRBV6-5 and TRBJ2-7; weak D call: TRBD1 (6 bases). This CDR3 region has 12 residues. Trimming shortened V by 6 bases and J by 4 bases, and 10 bases separated the two germline ends. Germline CDR1 reads MNHEY; CDR2 reads SVGAGI. Here the CDR3 reads CASSRTGYEQYV. DNA for the CDR3: TGTGCCAGCAGCCGCACAGGGTACGAGCAGTACGTC.

This chain joins TRBV6-5 and TRBJ2-4; D is possibly TRBD1 (5 bases). This CDR3 is 16 amino acids long. The germline gives CDR1 MNHEY, CDR2 SVGAGI. Trimming removed 3 bases from V and 1 base from J, with 13 bases in between. The DNA for the CDR3 is TGTGCCAGCAGTTATGCTCAGGGTAGCGCCAAAAACATTCAGTACTTC. This sequence encodes CASSYAQGSAKNIQYF.

This rearrangement joins TRBV6-6 to TRBJ1-2, with D unresolved. CDR1 MNHNY and CDR2 SVGAGI come from the germline V gene (reference sequence). V lost 8 bases, J lost 4 bases, and 23 bases lay in between. There are 16 residues in the CDR3. CDR3 residues: CASYEHSGLVGYGYTF. DNA of the CDR3: TGTGCCAGCTACGAACATTCCGGACTGGTGGGCTATGGCTACACCTTC.

The J gene is TRBJ1-1, the V gene TRBV6-1, with D perhaps matching TRBD1 (5 bases). The CDR3 is 13 amino acids. Trimming left V 5 bases short and J 7 bases short, with 14 bases between. CDR1 and CDR2 from the germline V gene are MNHNS and SASEGT. Written as DNA, the CDR3 is TGTGCCAGCAGTTCTCGCGGGGCTGATGAAGCTTTCTTT. Its protein product is CASSSRGADEAFF.

CDR3: CASSVGGVRETQYF. The CDR3 DNA follows: TGTGCCAGCAGCGTAGGGGGGGTTAGAGAGACCCAGTACTTC. This chain links TRBV9 with TRBJ2-5, with D perhaps TRBD2 (6 bases). CDR3 length: 14 amino acids. Trimming removed 0 bases from V and 4 bases from J, with 10 bases in between. Per the germline V gene, CDR1 is SGDLS and CDR2 is YYNGEE.